The 7 T cell receptor beta chains below were found in one sample sequenced in a study of blood T cell repertoires in COVID-19. Sequencing was performed with immunoSEQ multiplex PCR; in TCRdb, only in-frame clones are kept and a portion is missing. This table holds about 80,000 clones, about four fifths found once. Sequencing used peripheral blood. The receptors stem from a human donor in a cohort sampled during active COVID-19.

The chain joins TRBV3-1 (or the pseudogene TRBV3-2) to TRBJ1-6; the match to TRBD1 covers 7 bases. The CDR3 sequence is 16 residues long. CDR1 and CDR2 from the germline V gene are LGHDT and YNNKEL (reference sequence). Trimming at V came to 4 bases and at J to 7 bases, leaving 10 bases not matched to a gene. CDR3 amino acids: CASSLGAGGRNSPLHF. In DNA form, the CDR3 reads TGTGCCAGCAGCCTGGGAGCAGGGGGTCGGAATTCACCCCTCCACTTT.

This clone was counted a few times. The CDR3 loop is CASGGGRGYRRGEAFF. For the CDR3, the DNA is TGTGCCAGCGGAGGTGGCAGGGGCTATAGAAGGGGTGAAGCTTTCTTT. The V and J genes are TRBV19 and TRBJ1-1, with D possibly TRBD1 on 6 matching bases. Germline V lookup: CDR1 LNHDA, CDR2 SQIVND (reference sequence). V lost 9 bases and J lost 7, with 27 bases in between. The CDR3 length is 16 residues.

This clone showed up many times. This chain links TRBV5-6 with TRBJ1-1; the D is unclear. This CDR3 has 15 residues. CDR1 and CDR2 (germline): SGHDT, YYEEEE. Trimming took 6 bases from V and 0 from J, leaving 15 bases between them. The CDR3 nucleotides read TGTGCCAGCACCCTAGAGGGAAACCTGAACACTGAAGCTTTCTTT. Translation gives CASTLEGNLNTEAFF.

The V and J genes are TRBV27 and TRBJ2-1; D perhaps matches TRBD2 (5 bases). Germline assignment: CDR1 MNHEY and CDR2 SMNVEV (reference sequence). The CDR3 contains 12 residues. V was trimmed by 6 bases and J by 9 bases, leaving 12 bases between them. CDR3 sequence: CASRIRAGEQFF. The CDR3 DNA follows: TGTGCCAGCAGGATAAGGGCGGGTGAGCAGTTCTTC.

V usage is TRBV23-1 and J usage is TRBJ1-2; D is ambiguous. TRBV23-1 is labeled an ORF, and its function is uncertain. V was cut by 0 bases and J by 5 bases, with 10 bases left in between. The CDR3 extends over 14 amino acids. The DNA for the CDR3 is TGCGCCAGCAGTCAATCTGGCCCTTGGTATGGCTACACCTTC. Translated, it gives CASSQSGPWYGYTF.

This chain links TRBV4-1 with TRBJ1-1; D uncertain. The ends were cut back, 1 base at V and 11 bases at J, with 8 bases in the middle. This CDR3 spans 11 amino acids. The V gene's germline CDR1 is MGHRA and CDR2 YSYEKL. The CDR3 sequence is CASSQGVRAFF. CDR3 DNA: TGCGCCAGCAGCCAAGGTGTTCGGGCTTTCTTT.

This clone has a single count. Other DNA sequences in this specimen translate into the identical CDR3. The chain recombines TRBV5-1 with TRBJ2-3; 7 nucleotides agree with TRBD1. Per germline, CDR1 SGHRS and CDR2 YFSETQ. There are 14 residues in the CDR3. V trimming: 0 bases; J trimming: 4 bases; junction bases outside the gene matches: 2. CDR3 nucleotide sequence: TGCGCCAGCAGCTTGGGACAGGGACCAGATACGCAGTATTTT. Amino acids: CASSLGQGPDTQYF. Full variable domain (outside the CDR3, taken from reference TRBV5-1 and TRBJ2-3): KAGVTQTPRYLIKTRGQQVTLSCSPISGHRSVSWYQQTPGQGLQFLFEYFSETQRNKGNFPGRFSGRQFSNSRSEMNVSTLELGDSALYLCASSLGQGPDTQYFGPGTRLTVL.